The present TCR beta chain was sequenced within a study of blood T cell repertoires in COVID-19. Profiling relied on immunoSEQ multiplex PCR, and the TCRdb table lists in-frame clones only, not all of them. The sample includes 91,000 or so clones, under 95% of them seen just once. The CDR3 contains 15 residues. Between the trimmed V and J ends, which lost 6 bases and 9 bases, there was a span of 18 bases. In germline, CDR1 is MNHEY, CDR2 SMNVEV (reference sequence). The sequence derives from a woman in her 50s in a cohort sampled during active COVID-19. Material: peripheral blood. This sequence joins TRBV27 and TRBJ1-6, with D possibly being TRBD1 (5 bases). The DNA of the CDR3 is TGTGCCAGCAGCTCTCTGACAGTATGGGGTTCACCCCTCCACTTT. Protein product: CASSSLTVWGSPLHF.